Sequencing of this T cell receptor (beta chain) was carried out in a study of blood T cell repertoires in COVID-19. The CDR3 consists of 15 residues. CDR1 and CDR2 (germline): MGHRA, YSYEKL. V gave up 0 bases and J gave up 1 base, with 9 bases separating them. Profiled with immunoSEQ multiplex PCR; TCRdb holds only in-frame clones, not every one. The sample carries 350,000 to 400,000 clones, under 90% recorded once. The sequence derives from a woman aged 25 to 39 who had recovered from COVID-19. Sequenced: PBMCs or T cells enriched from blood (not recorded which). This chain uses TRBV4-1 with TRBJ1-2, with D perhaps matching TRBD1 (5 bases). The CDR3 coding sequence is TGCGCCAGCAGCCAAGAAGACAGCTATAACTATGGCTACACCTTC. This sequence encodes CASSQEDSYNYGYTF.